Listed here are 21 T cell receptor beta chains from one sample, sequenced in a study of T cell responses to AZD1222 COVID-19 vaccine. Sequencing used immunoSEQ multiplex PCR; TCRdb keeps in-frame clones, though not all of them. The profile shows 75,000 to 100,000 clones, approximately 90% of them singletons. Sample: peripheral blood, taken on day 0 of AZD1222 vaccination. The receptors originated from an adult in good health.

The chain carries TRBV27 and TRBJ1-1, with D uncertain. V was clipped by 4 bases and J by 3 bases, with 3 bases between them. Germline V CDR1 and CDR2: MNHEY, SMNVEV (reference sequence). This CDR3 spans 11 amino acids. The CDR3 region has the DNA TGTGCCAGCAGTTCTTACACTGAAGCTTTCTTT. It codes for CASSSYTEAFF.

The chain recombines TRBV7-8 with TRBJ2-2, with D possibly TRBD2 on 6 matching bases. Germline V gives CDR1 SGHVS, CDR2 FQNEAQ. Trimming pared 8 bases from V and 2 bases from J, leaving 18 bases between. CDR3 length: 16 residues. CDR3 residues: CASVLRGLINTGELFF. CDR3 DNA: TGTGCCAGCGTCCTGCGTGGACTAATCAACACCGGGGAGCTGTTTTTT.

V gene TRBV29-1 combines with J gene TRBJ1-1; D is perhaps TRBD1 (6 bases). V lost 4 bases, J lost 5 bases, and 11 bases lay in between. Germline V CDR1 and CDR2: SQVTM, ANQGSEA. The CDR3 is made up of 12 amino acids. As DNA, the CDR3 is TGCAGCGTTGGGGGAACAGGGACTGAAGCTTTCTTT. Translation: CSVGGTGTEAFF.

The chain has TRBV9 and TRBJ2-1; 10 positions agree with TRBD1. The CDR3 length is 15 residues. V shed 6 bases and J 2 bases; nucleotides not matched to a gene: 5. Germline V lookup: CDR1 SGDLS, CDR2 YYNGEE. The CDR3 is CASTGGTGAYNEQFF. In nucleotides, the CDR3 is TGTGCCAGCACCGGGGGGACAGGGGCCTACAATGAGCAGTTCTTC.

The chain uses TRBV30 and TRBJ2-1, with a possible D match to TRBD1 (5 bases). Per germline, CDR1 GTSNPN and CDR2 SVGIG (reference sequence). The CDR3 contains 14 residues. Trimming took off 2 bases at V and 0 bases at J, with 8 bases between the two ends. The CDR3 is CAWSRQSSYNEQFF. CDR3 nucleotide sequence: TGTGCCTGGAGTCGACAGAGCTCCTACAATGAGCAGTTCTTC.

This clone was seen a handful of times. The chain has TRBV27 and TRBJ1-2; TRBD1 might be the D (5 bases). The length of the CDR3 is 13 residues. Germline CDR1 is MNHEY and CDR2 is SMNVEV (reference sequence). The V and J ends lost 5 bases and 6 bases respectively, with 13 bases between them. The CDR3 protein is CASSPRQNNGYTF. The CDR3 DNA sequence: TGTGCCAGCAGTCCCCGACAGAATAATGGCTACACCTTC.

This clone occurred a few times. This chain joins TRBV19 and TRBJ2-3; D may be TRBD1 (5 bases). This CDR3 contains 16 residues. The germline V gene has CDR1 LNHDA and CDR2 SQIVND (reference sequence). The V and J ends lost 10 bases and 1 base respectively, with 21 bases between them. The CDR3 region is CATPPWGRPRTDTQYF. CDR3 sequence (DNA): TGTGCCACCCCGCCTTGGGGCAGGCCACGCACAGATACGCAGTATTTT. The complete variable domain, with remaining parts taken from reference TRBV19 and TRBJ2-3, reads DGGITQSPKYLFRKEGQNVTLSCEQNLNHDAMYWYRQDPGQGLRLIYYSQIVNDFQKGDIAEGYSVSREKKESFPLTVTSAQKNPTAFYLCATPPWGRPRTDTQYFGPGTRLTVL.

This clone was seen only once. The CDR3 reads CASSTPGRKNTEAFF. DNA for the CDR3: TGTGCCAGTAGTACACCCGGGAGAAAAAACACTGAAGCTTTCTTT. The chain links TRBV19 to TRBJ1-1; no definite D call. Trimming took 4 bases from V and 2 from J, leaving 14 bases between them. Germline V gene lookup returns CDR1 LNHDA and CDR2 SQIVND (reference sequence). This CDR3 is 15 amino acids long.

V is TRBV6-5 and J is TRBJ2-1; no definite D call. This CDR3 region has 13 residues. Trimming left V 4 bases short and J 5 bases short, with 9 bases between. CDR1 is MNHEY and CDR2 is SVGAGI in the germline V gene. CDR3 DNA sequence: TGTGCCAGCAGTTTTGTTTGGAACAATGAGCAGTTCTTC. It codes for CASSFVWNNEQFF.

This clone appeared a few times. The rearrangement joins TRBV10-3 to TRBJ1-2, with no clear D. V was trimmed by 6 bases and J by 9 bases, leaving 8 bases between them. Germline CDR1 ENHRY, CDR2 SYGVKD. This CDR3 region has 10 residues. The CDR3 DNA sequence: TGTGCCATCAGCGACACGAGCTACACCTTC. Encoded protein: CAISDTSYTF.

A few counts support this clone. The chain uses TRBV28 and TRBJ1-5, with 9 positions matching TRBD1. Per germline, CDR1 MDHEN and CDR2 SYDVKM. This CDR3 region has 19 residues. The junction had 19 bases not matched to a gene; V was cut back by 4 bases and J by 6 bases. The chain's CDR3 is CASSYVPGQGSGSGQPQHF. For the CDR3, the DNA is TGTGCCAGCAGTTACGTCCCGGGACAGGGTTCTGGATCAGGTCAGCCCCAGCATTTT.

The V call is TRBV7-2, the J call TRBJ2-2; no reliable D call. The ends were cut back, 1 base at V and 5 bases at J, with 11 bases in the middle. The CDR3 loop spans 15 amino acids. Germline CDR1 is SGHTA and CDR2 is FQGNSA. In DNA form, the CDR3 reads TGTGCCAGCAGCTTAGTCCAAGGAAAGACCGGGGAGCTGTTTTTT. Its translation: CASSLVQGKTGELFF.

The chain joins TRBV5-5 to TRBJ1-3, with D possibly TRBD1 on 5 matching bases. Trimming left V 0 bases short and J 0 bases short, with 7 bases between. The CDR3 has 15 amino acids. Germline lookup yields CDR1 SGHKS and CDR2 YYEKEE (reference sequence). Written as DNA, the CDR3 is TGTGCCAGCAGCTTGGAGGGGATCTCTGGAAACACCATATATTTT. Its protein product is CASSLEGISGNTIYF.

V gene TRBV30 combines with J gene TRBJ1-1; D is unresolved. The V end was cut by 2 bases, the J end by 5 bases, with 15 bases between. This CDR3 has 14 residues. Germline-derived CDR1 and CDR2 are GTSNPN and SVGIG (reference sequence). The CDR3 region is CAWSLGVSWTEAFF. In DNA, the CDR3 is TGTGCCTGGAGTCTCGGGGTTTCTTGGACTGAAGCTTTCTTT.

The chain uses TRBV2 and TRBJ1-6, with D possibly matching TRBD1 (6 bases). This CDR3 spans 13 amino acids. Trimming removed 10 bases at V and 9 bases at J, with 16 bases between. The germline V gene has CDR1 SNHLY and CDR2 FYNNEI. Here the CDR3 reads CANTGDITSPLHF. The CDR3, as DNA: TGTGCCAACACGGGGGACATCACTTCACCCCTCCACTTT.

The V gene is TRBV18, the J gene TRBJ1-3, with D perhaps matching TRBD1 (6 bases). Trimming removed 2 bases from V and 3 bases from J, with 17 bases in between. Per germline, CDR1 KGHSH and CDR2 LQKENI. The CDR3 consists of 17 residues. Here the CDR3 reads CASSPGGPGTLGNTIYF. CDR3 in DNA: TGTGCCAGCTCACCAGGGGGCCCGGGGACCCTTGGAAACACCATATATTTT.

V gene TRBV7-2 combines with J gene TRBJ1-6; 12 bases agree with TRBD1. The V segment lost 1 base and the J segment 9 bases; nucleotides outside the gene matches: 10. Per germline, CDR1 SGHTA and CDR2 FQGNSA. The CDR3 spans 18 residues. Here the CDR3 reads CASSLGPGQGAVSSPLHF. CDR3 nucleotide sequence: TGTGCCAGCAGCTTAGGACCGGGACAGGGGGCGGTTAGTTCACCCCTCCACTTT.

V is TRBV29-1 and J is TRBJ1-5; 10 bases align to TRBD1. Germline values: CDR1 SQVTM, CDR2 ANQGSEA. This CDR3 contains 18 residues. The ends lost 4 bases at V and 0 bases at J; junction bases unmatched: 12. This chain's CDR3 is CSVAPGGQGIVSNQPQHF. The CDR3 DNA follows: TGCAGCGTTGCCCCAGGGGGACAGGGGATAGTTAGCAATCAGCCCCAGCATTTT.

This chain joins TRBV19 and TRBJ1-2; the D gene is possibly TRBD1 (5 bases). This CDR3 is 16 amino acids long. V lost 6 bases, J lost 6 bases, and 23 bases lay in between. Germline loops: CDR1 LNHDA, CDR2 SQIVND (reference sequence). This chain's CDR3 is CASRPLEAGPHHGYTF. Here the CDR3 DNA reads TGTGCCAGTAGACCCCTGGAAGCGGGACCACATCATGGCTACACCTTC. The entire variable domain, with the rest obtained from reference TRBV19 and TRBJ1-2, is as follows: DGGITQSPKYLFRKEGQNVTLSCEQNLNHDAMYWYRQDPGQGLRLIYYSQIVNDFQKGDIAEGYSVSREKKESFPLTVTSAQKNPTAFYLCASRPLEAGPHHGYTFGSGTRLTVV.

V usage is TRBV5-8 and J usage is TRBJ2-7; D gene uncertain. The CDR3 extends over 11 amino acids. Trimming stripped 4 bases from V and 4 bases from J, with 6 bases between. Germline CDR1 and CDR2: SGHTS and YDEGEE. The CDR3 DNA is TGTGCCAGCAGCGGCGAGTACGAGCAGTACTTC. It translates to CASSGEYEQYF. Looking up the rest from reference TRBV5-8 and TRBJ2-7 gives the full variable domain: EAGVTQSPTHLIKTRGQQATLRCSPISGHTSVYWYQQALGLGLQFLLWYDEGEERNRGNFPPRFSGRQFPNYSSELNVNALELEDSALYLCASSGEYEQYFGPGTRLTVT.

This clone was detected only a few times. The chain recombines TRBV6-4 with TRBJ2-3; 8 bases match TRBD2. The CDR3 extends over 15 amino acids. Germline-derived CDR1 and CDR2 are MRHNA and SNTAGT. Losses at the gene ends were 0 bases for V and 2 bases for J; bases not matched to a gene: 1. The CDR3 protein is CASSDSSGDTDTQYF. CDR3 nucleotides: TGTGCCAGCAGTGACTCTAGCGGGGACACAGATACGCAGTATTTT.